The rows below give T cell receptor beta chains drawn from one sample of a study of T cells in Graves' hyperthyroidism and ophthalmopathy. TCRdb called the multiplex PCR reads again in MiXCR, with one record for every CDR3 protein. The sample has around 250,000 distinct CDR3 sequences, about 25% seen once. Specimen: blood. The receptor set was obtained from a woman in her thirties or forties with Graves' ophthalmopathy. Both conserved end residues are part of each CDR3. The order of the fields is clone size, J gene, D gene, V gene, CDR3 DNA, CDR3 protein. A D gene is named only where the DNA matches it firmly. The size field is filled for only some rows; it gives once, few, many or a size class.

clone_size: many; j_call: TRBJ2-7; d_call: NA; v_call: TRBV9; cdr3_nt: TGTGCCAGCAGCGGGAGGGACAGTAGTAGGAACGAGCAGTACTTC; cdr3_aa: CASSGRDSSRNEQYF
clone_size: NA; j_call: TRBJ1-6; d_call: NA; v_call: TRBV6-1; cdr3_nt: TGTGCCAGCAGTCTTCGCGATTCACCCATCCACTTT; cdr3_aa: CASSLRDSPIHF
clone_size: many; j_call: TRBJ2-5; d_call: TRBD2; v_call: TRBV5-1; cdr3_nt: TGCGCCAGCAGCTTGGAGTCTACTGCCGGGGGGGAGACCCAGTACTTC; cdr3_aa: CASSLESTAGGETQYF
clone_size: many; j_call: TRBJ2-7; d_call: TRBD1; v_call: TRBV20-1; cdr3_nt: TGCAGTGCTAGTGAAACGGGACAGCCTTACGAGCAGTACTTC; cdr3_aa: CSASETGQPYEQYF
clone_size: few; j_call: TRBJ1-2; d_call: NA; v_call: TRBV6-1; cdr3_nt: TGTGCCAGCGGCTCCGGGACAAACTATGGCTACACCTTC; cdr3_aa: CASGSGTNYGYTF
clone_size: many; j_call: TRBJ1-5; d_call: NA; v_call: TRBV7-8; cdr3_nt: TGTGCCAGCAGCTTGCAGGGTTTTAGCAATCAGCCCCAGCATTTT; cdr3_aa: CASSLQGFSNQPQHF
clone_size: few; j_call: TRBJ2-5; d_call: NA; v_call: TRBV28; cdr3_nt: TGTGCCAGCAGTTTTGAGGACAACCAAGAGACCCAGTACTTC; cdr3_aa: CASSFEDNQETQYF
clone_size: many; j_call: TRBJ1-3; d_call: NA; v_call: TRBV30; cdr3_nt: TGTGCCTGGACTATCGACAGATTCTCTGGAAACACCATATATTTT; cdr3_aa: CAWTIDRFSGNTIYF
clone_size: NA; j_call: TRBJ2-7; d_call: NA; v_call: TRBV28; cdr3_nt: TGTGCCAGCACCCAGATGGGGGAGTCTTACGAGCAGTACTTC; cdr3_aa: CASTQMGESYEQYF
clone_size: once; j_call: TRBJ1-1; d_call: NA; v_call: TRBV12-3/TRBV12-4; cdr3_nt: TGTGCCAGCAGTTTTGGACTCTCGGGGGTTAGAACTGAAGCTTTCTTT; cdr3_aa: CASSFGLSGVRTEAFF
clone_size: many; j_call: TRBJ2-7; d_call: NA; v_call: TRBV28; cdr3_nt: TGTGCCAGCAGTTTAGCCCAGGGTCCCTACGAGCAGTACTTC; cdr3_aa: CASSLAQGPYEQYF
clone_size: NA; j_call: TRBJ2-6; d_call: TRBD1; v_call: TRBV28; cdr3_nt: TGTGCCAGCAGTTTCGGGGACAGCAACGTCCTGACTTTC; cdr3_aa: CASSFGDSNVLTF
clone_size: many; j_call: TRBJ1-5; d_call: TRBD1; v_call: TRBV7-2; cdr3_nt: TGTGCCAGCAGCAGGACAGGGAATCAGCCCCAGCATTTT; cdr3_aa: CASSRTGNQPQHF
clone_size: many; j_call: TRBJ1-5; d_call: NA; v_call: TRBV12-3/TRBV12-4; cdr3_nt: TGTGCCAGCAGTTTATCTGGCAGTAGCAATCAGCCCCAGCATTTT; cdr3_aa: CASSLSGSSNQPQHF
clone_size: many; j_call: TRBJ2-5; d_call: TRBD2; v_call: TRBV6-1; cdr3_nt: TGTGCCAGCAGTGGGGAGGGGAAGACCCAGTACTTC; cdr3_aa: CASSGEGKTQYF
clone_size: NA; j_call: TRBJ1-1; d_call: NA; v_call: TRBV27; cdr3_nt: TGTGCCAGCAGTCCTCTTACGAACACTGAAGCTTTCTTT; cdr3_aa: CASSPLTNTEAFF
clone_size: many; j_call: TRBJ2-1; d_call: TRBD2; v_call: TRBV11-2; cdr3_nt: TGTGCCAGCAGCCCGCCAGGAGGACTAGCGGTTGGAGGGCAGTTCTTC; cdr3_aa: CASSPPGGLAVGGQFF
clone_size: many; j_call: TRBJ2-1; d_call: TRBD2; v_call: TRBV19; cdr3_nt: TGTGCCAGTAGTATAGTGGCGGGAGTTGCCAATGAGCAGTTCTTC; cdr3_aa: CASSIVAGVANEQFF
clone_size: many; j_call: TRBJ2-7; d_call: TRBD2; v_call: TRBV6-5; cdr3_nt: TGTGCCAGCAGTTACCAGAGCGGGACTAGCGGGCGGGTCTACGAGCAGTACTTC; cdr3_aa: CASSYQSGTSGRVYEQYF
clone_size: NA; j_call: TRBJ2-7; d_call: TRBD1; v_call: TRBV6-2/TRBV6-3; cdr3_nt: TGTGCCAGCAGTTCACACGCCGGGACAGCTTACGAGCAGTACTTC; cdr3_aa: CASSSHAGTAYEQYF
clone_size: many; j_call: TRBJ2-7; d_call: TRBD2; v_call: TRBV20-1; cdr3_nt: TGCAGTGCTGTGGGACTAACGCCAGGCTACGAGCAGTACTTC; cdr3_aa: CSAVGLTPGYEQYF
clone_size: many; j_call: TRBJ2-7; d_call: NA; v_call: TRBV6-6; cdr3_nt: TGTGCCAGCAGCCTTAACTCACCGGGACACAATCCCAACTACGAGCAGTACTTC; cdr3_aa: CASSLNSPGHNPNYEQYF
clone_size: many; j_call: TRBJ1-1; d_call: NA; v_call: TRBV10-3; cdr3_nt: TGTGCCATCAGAGGGGTCCGGATGAACACTGAAGCTTTCTTT; cdr3_aa: CAIRGVRMNTEAFF
clone_size: NA; j_call: TRBJ2-5; d_call: NA; v_call: TRBV7-2; cdr3_nt: TGTGCCAGCAGCACGACATCCCAAGTTGAAGAGACCCAGTACTTC; cdr3_aa: CASSTTSQVEETQYF
clone_size: many; j_call: TRBJ2-7; d_call: NA; v_call: TRBV28; cdr3_nt: TGTGCCAGCAGTTTCGGTTTCGCTACCTACGAGCAGTACTTC; cdr3_aa: CASSFGFATYEQYF
clone_size: NA; j_call: TRBJ2-5; d_call: NA; v_call: TRBV20-1; cdr3_nt: TGCAGTGCTAGTTATGGGGAGACCCAGTACTTC; cdr3_aa: CSASYGETQYF
clone_size: NA; j_call: TRBJ1-1; d_call: TRBD1; v_call: TRBV28; cdr3_nt: TGTGCCAGCAGTATCGGGACAGGGGGAAACACTGAAGCTTTCTTT; cdr3_aa: CASSIGTGGNTEAFF
clone_size: many; j_call: TRBJ1-6; d_call: TRBD1; v_call: TRBV30; cdr3_nt: TGTGCCTGGAGTGTAGACAGGGGGCGGTCACCCCTCCACTTT; cdr3_aa: CAWSVDRGRSPLHF
clone_size: NA; j_call: TRBJ2-1; d_call: NA; v_call: TRBV28; cdr3_nt: TGTGCCAGCAGCGGGTATATCGGGCGACACTACGAGCAGTTCTTC; cdr3_aa: CASSGYIGRHYEQFF
clone_size: many; j_call: TRBJ1-2; d_call: TRBD1; v_call: TRBV2; cdr3_nt: TGTGCCAGCAGAGGGGACAGGGGGAACTATGGCTACACCTTC; cdr3_aa: CASRGDRGNYGYTF
clone_size: few; j_call: TRBJ1-2; d_call: TRBD1; v_call: TRBV6-2/TRBV6-3; cdr3_nt: TGTGCCAGCAGCGGACAGGGAAGCTACACCTTC; cdr3_aa: CASSGQGSYTF
clone_size: few; j_call: TRBJ1-2; d_call: NA; v_call: TRBV6-5; cdr3_nt: TGTGCCAGCAGTTACAAGATCAGGGACTATGGCTACACCTTC; cdr3_aa: CASSYKIRDYGYTF
clone_size: many; j_call: TRBJ1-1; d_call: NA; v_call: TRBV28; cdr3_nt: TGTGCCAGCAGTTTATGGAAAGAAGCTTTCTTT; cdr3_aa: CASSLWKEAFF
clone_size: many; j_call: TRBJ1-1; d_call: NA; v_call: TRBV18; cdr3_nt: TGTGCCAGCTCACCCATACAAAGAGCTTTCTTT; cdr3_aa: CASSPIQRAFF
clone_size: many; j_call: TRBJ2-5; d_call: NA; v_call: TRBV27; cdr3_nt: TGTGCCAGCAAAGGGCACCATCAAGAGACCCAGTACTTC; cdr3_aa: CASKGHHQETQYF
clone_size: many; j_call: TRBJ1-1; d_call: TRBD1; v_call: TRBV11-2; cdr3_nt: TGTGCCAGCAGGAGAACTACAGGGGGCGGCGTGAACACTGAAGCTTTCTTT; cdr3_aa: CASRRTTGGGVNTEAFF
clone_size: NA; j_call: TRBJ1-2; d_call: NA; v_call: TRBV5-1; cdr3_nt: TGCGCCAGCAGCTTGCCGGATTATGGCTACACCTTC; cdr3_aa: CASSLPDYGYTF
clone_size: many; j_call: TRBJ1-2; d_call: NA; v_call: TRBV28; cdr3_nt: TGTGCCAGCAGTTCCCTTATCGGCGGGGGCGGCTATGGCTACACCTTC; cdr3_aa: CASSSLIGGGGYGYTF
clone_size: many; j_call: TRBJ1-2; d_call: NA; v_call: TRBV28; cdr3_nt: TGTGCCAGCAGACCCACAGGGAACTATGGCTACACCTTC; cdr3_aa: CASRPTGNYGYTF
clone_size: NA; j_call: TRBJ2-7; d_call: TRBD2; v_call: TRBV6-4; cdr3_nt: TGTGCCAGCCAGGGACTAGCGGGAGACTGGGGATCCTACGAGCAGTACTTC; cdr3_aa: CASQGLAGDWGSYEQYF